The 30 T cell receptor beta chains in this list originate from one sample, sequenced in a study of technical replicates of blood from four donors. Assay: immunoSEQ multiplex PCR; the TCRdb copy retains only in-frame clones and omits some. There are under 90,000 clones in the sample; about 96% occur only once, and about 0.2% lies in the top ten. Sequencing input: T cells isolated from PBMCs. These receptors came from a human donor in good health.

This clone occurred once. This chain uses TRBV6-5 with TRBJ1-3, with D unclear. CDR1 MNHEY and CDR2 SVGAGI come from the germline V gene. Between the trimmed V and J ends, which lost 2 bases and 4 bases, there was a span of 12 bases. The length of the CDR3 is 15 residues. The CDR3 here is CASSYGSGAGNTIYF. The CDR3 nucleotides read TGTGCCAGCAGTTACGGCTCGGGAGCAGGAAACACCATATATTTT.

The genes are TRBV5-4 and TRBJ1-2, with D maybe TRBD1 (5 bases). The CDR3 totals 15 residues. V lost 5 bases to trimming and J lost 7 bases, with 21 bases between them. The germline V gene has CDR1 SGHNT and CDR2 YYREEE (reference sequence). The CDR3 reads CASRPGANLGGGYTF. The CDR3 nucleotides are TGTGCCAGCAGGCCGGGAGCTAATTTGGGGGGTGGCTACACCTTC.

This clone was counted once. The rearrangement uses TRBV4-1 and TRBJ1-3, with 7 bases lining up with TRBD1. This CDR3 is built from 16 residues. J was trimmed by 2 bases and V by 3 bases; bases with no gene match: 7. Germline-derived CDR1 and CDR2 are MGHRA and YSYEKL. The DNA of the CDR3 is TGCGCCAGCAGCCAGGACTACCAGGGGGCTGGAAACACCATATATTTT. Encoded protein: CASSQDYQGAGNTIYF.

V gene TRBV7-6 combines with J gene TRBJ2-2; the D gene is possibly TRBD2 (6 bases). This CDR3 contains 15 residues. V lost 2 bases to trimming and J lost 3 bases, with 10 bases between them. CDR1 and CDR2 (germline): SGHVS, FNYEAQ. CDR3 loop: CASSLLQRDTGELFF. DNA of the CDR3: TGTGCCAGCAGCTTACTACAGCGGGACACCGGGGAGCTGTTTTTT.

The rearrangement uses TRBV27 and TRBJ2-7, with 7 bases that match TRBD1. V was clipped by 4 bases and J by 0 bases; unmatched bases: 6. The V gene's germline CDR1 is MNHEY and CDR2 SMNVEV (reference sequence). This CDR3 contains 15 residues. The CDR3 region has the DNA TGTGCCAGCAGTTCTAGGGGGCGCAGCTCCTACGAGCAGTACTTC. Residues: CASSSRGRSSYEQYF.

This chain uses TRBV10-2 with TRBJ2-6; 9 nucleotides agree with TRBD1. The CDR3 extends over 15 amino acids. Germline-derived CDR1 and CDR2 are WSHSY and SAAADI. V shed 10 bases and J 4 bases; nucleotides not matched to a gene: 8. The chain's CDR3 is CAIRQGGSGANVLTF. The CDR3 DNA reads TGCGCCATCAGACAGGGGGGTTCAGGGGCCAACGTCCTGACTTTC.

The gene calls are TRBV19 and TRBJ2-1, with 8 bases fitting TRBD2. The CDR3 runs to 14 residues. Looked up from germline, CDR1 is LNHDA and CDR2 is SQIVND (reference sequence). The trim removed 5 bases at V and 6 bases at J, leaving 6 bases unmatched. The CDR3 reads CASSYQRGINEQFF. The CDR3 nucleotides are TGTGCCAGTAGTTATCAGCGGGGGATCAATGAGCAGTTCTTC.

The chain carries TRBV5-8 and TRBJ2-3, with D tentatively TRBD2 (5 bases). Germline CDR1 and CDR2: SGHTS and YDEGEE. This CDR3 is 14 amino acids long. Trimming left V 0 bases short and J 2 bases short, with 7 bases between. The CDR3 is CASSLAGNTDTQYF. The DNA for the CDR3 is TGTGCCAGCAGCTTGGCCGGGAACACAGATACGCAGTATTTT.

J is TRBJ2-5 and V is TRBV5-1, with a possible D match to TRBD1 (6 bases). Trimming took off 0 bases at V and 2 bases at J, with 11 bases between the two ends. This CDR3 is built from 15 residues. Germline V gene data show CDR1 as SGHRS and CDR2 as YFSETQ. The CDR3 bases are TGCGCCAGCAGCTTGGGTAAACAGGGACAAGAGACCCAGTACTTC. It yields the protein CASSLGKQGQETQYF.

J is TRBJ1-4 and V is TRBV4-1; TRBD1 matches at 9 bases. In germline, CDR1 is MGHRA, CDR2 YSYEKL. The CDR3 consists of 16 residues. The V and J ends lost 0 bases and 8 bases, in that order; junction bases with no gene match: 7. CDR3 nucleotide sequence: TGCGCCAGCAGCCAAGAAGCCGGGACAGGGAGCGAAAAACTGTTTTTT. Translation: CASSQEAGTGSEKLFF.

This rearrangement joins TRBV27 to TRBJ2-1; TRBD1 agrees at 9 bases. This CDR3 contains 15 residues. J lost 2 bases, V lost 6 bases, and 5 bases had no gene match. Germline V gives CDR1 MNHEY, CDR2 SMNVEV (reference sequence). DNA for the CDR3: TGTGCCAGCAGAAAGGGACAGGGCACCTACAATGAGCAGTTCTTC. This codes for CASRKGQGTYNEQFF.

V usage is TRBV5-4 and J usage is TRBJ2-5, with TRBD2 identical over 9 bases. The trim removed 4 bases at V and 5 bases at J, leaving 12 bases unmatched. Germline CDR1 and CDR2: SGHNT and YYREEE (reference sequence). The CDR3 covers 16 residues. CDR3 DNA sequence: TGTGCCAGCAGCCCCTGGGGTAGCGGGAGCAGGGAGACCCAGTACTTC. It encodes CASSPWGSGSRETQYF.

V and J are TRBV7-2 and TRBJ1-1; unclear D gene. Germline CDR1 is SGHTA and CDR2 is FQGNSA. The CDR3 extends over 16 amino acids. Trimming shortened V by 4 bases and J by 2 bases, and 17 bases separated the two germline ends. The CDR3 here is CASSSRVLGSNTEAFF. CDR3 coding DNA: TGTGCCAGCAGCTCGCGGGTTTTGGGGAGTAACACTGAAGCTTTCTTT. Together with reference TRBV7-2 and TRBJ1-1, the CDR3 gives the full variable domain: GAGVSQSPSNKVTEKGKDVELRCDPISGHTALYWYRQSLGQGLEFLIYFQGNSAPDKSGLPSDRFSAERTGGSVSTLTIQRTQQEDSAVYLCASSSRVLGSNTEAFFGQGTRLTVV.

The CDR3 DNA reads as TGTGCCAACGAGGTCCCTCAGACTAGCGGGAGGGGGATTTACAATGAGCAGTTCTTC. It encodes CANEVPQTSGRGIYNEQFF. The rearrangement links TRBV7-9 to TRBJ2-1, with 14 bases lining up with TRBD2. Germline CDR1 and CDR2: SEHNR and FQNEAQ (reference sequence). J lost 4 bases, V lost 10 bases, and 18 bases had no gene match. CDR3 length equals 19 residues.

CDR3 region: CASSLSSYEQYF. The CDR3, as DNA: TGTGCCAGCAGTCTTAGCTCCTACGAGCAGTACTTC. The chain carries TRBV14 and TRBJ2-7; D unclear. Trimming left V 6 bases short and J 0 bases short, with 6 bases between. The CDR3 runs to 12 residues. Germline lookup yields CDR1 SGHDN and CDR2 FVKESK.

The CDR3 coding sequence is TGTGCCAGCAACCCGGGGACTACCACAGATACGCAGTATTTT. It specifies CASNPGTTTDTQYF. This chain links TRBV6-5 with TRBJ2-3; 7 bases align to TRBD2. Germline V gene sequence: CDR1 MNHEY, CDR2 SVGAGI. J lost 2 bases, V lost 7 bases, and 6 bases had no gene match. The CDR3 totals 14 residues.

This CDR3 reads CATNYATGFANTGELFF. Written as DNA, the CDR3 is TGTGCCACCAACTACGCGACAGGGTTCGCGAACACCGGGGAGCTGTTTTTT. The J gene is TRBJ2-2, the V gene TRBV15; 7 nucleotides line up with TRBD1. J was trimmed by 0 bases and V by 7 bases; bases with no gene match: 11. Germline CDR1 is LNHNV and CDR2 is YYDKDF (reference sequence). CDR3 size: 17 residues.

The chain carries TRBV29-1 and TRBJ1-2; D gene unclear. The V gene's germline CDR1 is SQVTM and CDR2 ANQGSEA. The germline V and J ends were trimmed by 5 bases and 6 bases, with 10 bases remaining between them. This CDR3 has 11 residues. CDR3 in amino acids: CSVTRSDGYTF. CDR3 nucleotides: TGCAGCGTTACCAGGTCTGATGGCTACACCTTC.

The V gene is TRBV2, the J gene TRBJ2-2, with 8 bases matching TRBD2. Germline V gives CDR1 SNHLY, CDR2 FYNNEI. This CDR3 has 17 residues. J gave up 7 bases and V 8 bases, and 18 bases lay outside the gene matches. The CDR3 DNA follows: TGTGCCAGCCGTCGATCACCGGGACTAGGCATCGGCGGGGAGCTGTTTTTT. Encoded protein: CASRRSPGLGIGGELFF.

The genes are TRBV5-6 and TRBJ2-1; D is ambiguous. Trimming left V 1 base short and J 9 bases short, with 8 bases between. The CDR3 is 12 residues long. Germline lookup yields CDR1 SGHDT and CDR2 YYEEEE. CDR3 bases: TGTGCCAGCAGCTTGTTCTTCAGTGAGCAGTTCTTC. This gives the protein CASSLFFSEQFF.

The V gene is TRBV7-6, the J gene TRBJ2-7; D ambiguous. Trimming removed 5 bases from V and 2 bases from J, with 16 bases in between. Looked up from germline, CDR1 is SGHVS and CDR2 is FNYEAQ. This CDR3 has 15 amino acids. CDR3 in DNA: TGTGCCAGCAGCCCCGGTTTTCTCACCACCTACGAGCAGTACTTC. It translates to CASSPGFLTTYEQYF.

In its sample, this clone was seen once. The V and J genes are TRBV4-1 and TRBJ2-1; D is unclear. Trimming cost V 2 bases and J 3 bases, with 8 bases left between them. The V gene's germline CDR1 is MGHRA and CDR2 YSYEKL. The CDR3 is 14 amino acids. The CDR3 is CASSQQALYNEQFF. In DNA, the CDR3 is TGCGCCAGCAGCCAACAGGCCCTCTACAATGAGCAGTTCTTC.

This clone was recorded only once. The chain is built from TRBV30 and TRBJ1-6; TRBD1 might be the D (5 bases). The CDR3 extends over 14 amino acids. CDR1 is GTSNPN, CDR2 SVGIG, per germline (reference sequence). V dropped 1 base and J dropped 9 bases, with 13 bases sitting between them. CDR3 sequence reads: CAWSDEGAVSPLHF. The CDR3 nucleotides are TGTGCCTGGAGTGATGAAGGGGCGGTTTCACCCCTCCACTTT.

The J gene is TRBJ1-1, the V gene TRBV11-2; TRBD1 is a possible D gene (5 bases). The CDR3 extends over 15 amino acids. V was clipped by 5 bases and J by 2 bases, with 15 bases between them. Germline V lookup: CDR1 SGHAT, CDR2 FQNNGV. For the CDR3, the DNA is TGTGCCAGCAGCCATGGGGGGGGAGGTAACACTGAAGCTTTCTTT. The encoded protein is CASSHGGGGNTEAFF. The whole variable domain, filled in from reference TRBV11-2 and TRBJ1-1, reads EAGVAQSPRYKIIEKRQSVAFWCNPISGHATLYWYQQILGQGPKLLIQFQNNGVVDDSQLPKDRFSAERLKGVDSTLKIQPAKLEDSAVYLCASSHGGGGNTEAFFGQGTRLTVV.

The chain joins TRBV4-1 to TRBJ1-5; possibly TRBD1 for D (6 bases). The CDR3 loop spans 16 amino acids. Germline CDR1 is MGHRA and CDR2 is YSYEKL. V gave up 3 bases and J gave up 3 bases, with 15 bases separating them. The chain's CDR3 is CASSHFTGPTNQPQHF. In DNA, the CDR3 is TGCGCCAGCAGCCACTTTACAGGGCCTACCAATCAGCCCCAGCATTTT.

The chain combines TRBV19 with TRBJ1-1; 11 bases match TRBD1. The V gene's germline CDR1 is LNHDA and CDR2 SQIVND (reference sequence). The CDR3 contains 15 residues. V lost 7 bases to trimming and J lost 3 bases; unmatched junction nucleotides: 7. CDR3 residues: CASKDRGLRDTEAFF. DNA for the CDR3: TGTGCCAGTAAGGACAGGGGGCTTCGGGACACTGAAGCTTTCTTT.

This chain uses TRBV4-1 with TRBJ1-4, with a possible D match to TRBD1 (6 bases). CDR1 is MGHRA and CDR2 is YSYEKL in the germline V gene. The CDR3 covers 17 residues. Trimming cost V 8 bases and J 0 bases, with 19 bases left between them. CDR3 sequence: CASDDSRGLATNEKLFF. DNA of the CDR3: TGCGCCAGCGATGACTCCAGGGGCCTAGCAACTAATGAAAAACTGTTTTTT.

The chain is built from TRBV29-1 and TRBJ2-5; 7 bases line up with TRBD2. V trimming: 3 bases; J trimming: 2 bases; junction bases outside the gene matches: 6. Germline V CDR1 and CDR2: SQVTM, ANQGSEA. The CDR3 spans 14 residues. For the CDR3, the DNA is TGCAGCGTTGAGGGGGGACTACTTCAAGAGACCCAGTACTTC. This encodes CSVEGGLLQETQYF.

The CDR3 nucleotides are TGTGCCAGCAGCGTAGAGTTAGGGGCCTACGAGCAGTACTTC. Translation gives CASSVELGAYEQYF. The chain combines TRBV9 with TRBJ2-7; tentatively, D is TRBD1 (5 bases). Trimming took 0 bases from V and 2 from J, leaving 9 bases between them. CDR3 size: 14 residues. The V gene's germline CDR1 is SGDLS and CDR2 YYNGEE.

This clone was detected only a few times. CDR3 DNA: TGTGCCAGCAGTTTTACAGTCCCTTTCAATCAGCCCCAGCATTTT. As protein: CASSFTVPFNQPQHF. This rearrangement joins TRBV27 to TRBJ1-5, with D uncertain. Germline CDR1 MNHEY, CDR2 SMNVEV (reference sequence). Trimming cost V 3 bases and J 3 bases, with 12 bases left between them. The CDR3 runs to 15 residues.